This is a list of T cell receptor beta chains from one sample in a study of shared clonotypes between healthy human individuals. Method: immunoSEQ multiplex PCR; TCRdb's copy keeps in-frame clones and lacks some. The sample contains fewer than 800,000 clones, roughly nine tenths of which appear only once. Sequenced material: naive CD8+ T cells sorted from blood. The receptors were gathered from a man aged 25 to 40 in good health. CDR3s include the opening cysteine and the closing phenylalanine or tryptophan. Fields, in order: J gene, clone size, D gene, V gene, CDR3 protein, CDR3 DNA. A D gene is named only where the DNA matches it firmly. Clone size appears in some rows only: once, few, many, or a class for an expanded clone.

J gene: TRBJ2-7; clone size: .; D gene: TRBD1; V gene: TRBV9; CDR3 protein: CASSADTEDRGLKQYF; CDR3 DNA: TGTGCCAGCAGCGCGGACACGGAGGACAGGGGGCTCAAGCAGTACTTC
J gene: TRBJ2-3; clone size: .; D gene: TRBD2; V gene: TRBV7-9; CDR3 protein: CASSARTSGPVTDTQYF; CDR3 DNA: TGTGCCAGCAGCGCCAGGACTAGCGGGCCTGTCACAGATACGCAGTATTTT
J gene: TRBJ2-7; clone size: once; D gene: TRBD1; V gene: TRBV7-8; CDR3 protein: CASSWKQGQGSSYEQYF; CDR3 DNA: TGTGCCAGCAGCTGGAAGCAGGGACAGGGGTCCTCCTACGAGCAGTACTTC
J gene: TRBJ2-2; clone size: .; D gene: .; V gene: TRBV4-1; CDR3 protein: CASSQDLGGPGELFF; CDR3 DNA: TGCGCCAGCAGCCAAGATTTAGGTGGTCCCGGGGAGCTGTTTTTT
J gene: TRBJ2-7; clone size: .; D gene: TRBD2; V gene: TRBV7-9; CDR3 protein: CASSSILGLSMQYF; CDR3 DNA: TGTGCCAGCAGCTCAATCTTGGGACTATCAATGCAGTACTTC
J gene: TRBJ2-7; clone size: .; D gene: .; V gene: TRBV5-1; CDR3 protein: CASSIIDNPYEQYF; CDR3 DNA: TGCGCCAGCAGCATTATTGATAATCCCTACGAGCAGTACTTC
J gene: TRBJ2-7; clone size: once; D gene: TRBD1; V gene: TRBV27; CDR3 protein: CASSFGQVYEQYF; CDR3 DNA: TGTGCCAGCAGTTTCGGACAGGTTTACGAGCAGTACTTC
J gene: TRBJ2-3; clone size: .; D gene: .; V gene: TRBV28; CDR3 protein: CASSGRATDTQYF; CDR3 DNA: TGTGCCAGCAGCGGGAGAGCCACAGATACGCAGTATTTT
J gene: TRBJ2-7; clone size: .; D gene: .; V gene: TRBV7-9; CDR3 protein: CASSPNGAYEQYF; CDR3 DNA: TGTGCCAGCAGCCCAAACGGAGCCTACGAGCAGTACTTC
J gene: TRBJ2-1; clone size: .; D gene: TRBD2; V gene: TRBV9; CDR3 protein: CASSGRTSGDVDEQFF; CDR3 DNA: TGTGCCAGCAGCGGAAGGACTAGCGGGGACGTCGATGAGCAGTTCTTC